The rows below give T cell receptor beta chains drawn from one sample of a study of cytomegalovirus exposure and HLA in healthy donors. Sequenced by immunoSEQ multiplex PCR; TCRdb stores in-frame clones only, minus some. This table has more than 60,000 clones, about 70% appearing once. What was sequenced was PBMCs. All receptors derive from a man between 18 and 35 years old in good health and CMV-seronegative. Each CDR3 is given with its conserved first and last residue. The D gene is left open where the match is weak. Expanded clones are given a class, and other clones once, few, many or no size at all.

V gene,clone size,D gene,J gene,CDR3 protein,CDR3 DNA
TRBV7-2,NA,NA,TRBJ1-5,CASSNHMGNQPQHF,TGTGCCAGCAGCAACCACATGGGCAATCAGCCCCAGCATTTT
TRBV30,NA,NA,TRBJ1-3,CAWRPLRSGNTIYF,TGTGCCTGGAGACCCCTCAGGTCTGGAAACACCATATATTTT
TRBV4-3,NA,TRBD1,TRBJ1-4,CASSQDWQGGYEKLFF,TGCGCCAGCAGCCAAGATTGGCAGGGGGGTTATGAAAAACTGTTTTTT
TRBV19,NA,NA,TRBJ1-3,CASSLSAGRSGNTIYF,TGTGCCAGTAGTCTATCCGCAGGGCGGTCTGGAAACACCATATATTTT
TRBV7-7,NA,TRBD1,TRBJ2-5,CASSYRTGGGETQYF,TGTGCCAGCAGCTACAGGACAGGGGGCGGAGAGACCCAGTACTTC
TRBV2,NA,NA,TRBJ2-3,CASTLFSTDTQYF,TGTGCCAGCACACTTTTTAGCACAGATACGCAGTATTTT
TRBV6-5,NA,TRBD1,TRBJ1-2,CASSYAGQTGYGYTF,TGTGCCAGCAGTTACGCGGGACAGACCGGCTATGGCTACACCTTC
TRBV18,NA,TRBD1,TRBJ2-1,CASSPTAGQGNNEQFF,TGTGCCAGCTCACCAACGGCGGGACAGGGTAACAATGAGCAGTTCTTC
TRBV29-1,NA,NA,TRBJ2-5,CSVSPAGVETQYF,TGCAGCGTCTCCCCCGCCGGGGTGGAGACCCAGTACTTC
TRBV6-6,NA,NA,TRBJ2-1,CASAWAGREEQFF,TGTGCCAGCGCATGGGCCGGCAGGGAAGAGCAGTTCTTC
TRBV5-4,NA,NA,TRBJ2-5,CASSFRGGAGETQYF,TGTGCCAGCAGCTTCCGAGGGGGGGCCGGAGAGACCCAGTACTTC
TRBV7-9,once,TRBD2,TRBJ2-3,CATRAAVELAGGRADTQYF,TGTGCAACCCGCGCGGCGGTGGAACTAGCGGGGGGGCGGGCAGATACGCAGTATTTT
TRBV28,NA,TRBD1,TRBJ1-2,CASSPQTGGYPYGYTF,TGTGCCAGCAGCCCTCAGACAGGGGGATACCCCTATGGCTACACCTTC
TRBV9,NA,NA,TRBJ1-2,CASSETEGYGYTF,TGTGCCAGCAGCGAGACAGAAGGCTATGGCTACACCTTC
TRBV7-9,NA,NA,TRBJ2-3,CASSLEDRRRTDTQYF,TGTGCCAGCAGCTTGGAGGACAGACGTCGCACAGATACGCAGTATTTT
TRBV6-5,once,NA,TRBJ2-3,CASSYPSGLGTDTQYF,TGTGCCAGCAGTTACCCCAGCGGGTTAGGCACAGATACGCAGTATTTT
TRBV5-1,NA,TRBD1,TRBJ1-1,CASSLNPDRRVAEAFF,TGCGCCAGCAGCTTGAATCCGGACAGGAGGGTCGCTGAAGCTTTCTTT
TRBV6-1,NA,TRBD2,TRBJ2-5,CASTPSGGRETQYF,TGTGCCAGCACCCCTAGCGGGGGGCGGGAGACCCAGTACTTC
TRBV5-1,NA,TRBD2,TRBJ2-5,CASSSFSSGGKQETQYF,TGCGCCAGCAGCTCTTTTTCTAGCGGGGGGAAGCAAGAGACCCAGTACTTC
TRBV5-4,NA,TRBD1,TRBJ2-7,CASSFTGGEQYF,TGTGCCAGCAGCTTTACAGGGGGCGAGCAGTACTTC
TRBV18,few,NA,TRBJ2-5,CASSPPTGQETQYF,TGTGCCAGCTCACCACCGACGGGTCAAGAGACCCAGTACTTC
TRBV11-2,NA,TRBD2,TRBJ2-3,CASSLERGGPDTQYF,TGTGCCAGCAGCCTCGAGCGGGGGGGCCCAGATACGCAGTATTTT
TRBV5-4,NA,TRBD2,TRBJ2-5,CASSLGLAGGQETQYF,TGTGCCAGCAGCTTGGGGCTAGCGGGGGGGCAAGAGACCCAGTACTTC
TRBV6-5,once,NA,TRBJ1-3,CASSDGGPGNTIYF,TGTGCCAGCAGTGACGGGGGACCTGGAAACACCATATATTTT
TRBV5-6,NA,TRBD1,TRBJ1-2,CASSLAGTGLAGYTF,TGTGCCAGCAGCTTGGCCGGGACAGGACTGGCTGGCTACACCTTC
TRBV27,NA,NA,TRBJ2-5,CASSLGRKETQYF,TGTGCCAGCAGTTTGGGCAGGAAAGAGACCCAGTACTTC
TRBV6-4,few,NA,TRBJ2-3,CASSDSAGVTDTQYF,TGTGCCAGCAGTGACTCGGCCGGGGTCACAGATACGCAGTATTTT
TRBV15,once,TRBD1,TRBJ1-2,CATSRGVPQGQDYYGYTF,TGTGCCACCAGCAGAGGGGTCCCCCAAGGACAGGATTATTATGGCTACACCTTC
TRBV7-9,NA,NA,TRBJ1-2,CASTSSANYGYTF,TGTGCCAGCACCTCGTCCGCTAACTATGGCTACACCTTC
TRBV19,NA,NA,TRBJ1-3,CASSMGSPSSGNTIYF,TGTGCCAGTAGTATGGGGAGCCCATCCTCTGGAAACACCATATATTTT
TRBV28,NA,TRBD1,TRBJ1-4,CASRLTGLGEKLFF,TGTGCCAGCAGACTGACAGGGTTAGGGGAAAAACTGTTTTTT
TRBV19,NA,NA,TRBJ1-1,CAGGGGLGTEAFF,TGTGCCGGAGGGGGGGGGCTGGGAACTGAAGCTTTCTTT